This T cell receptor (beta chain) was identified during a study of cytomegalovirus exposure and HLA in healthy donors. Study outcomes and limitations: The authors enumerated over 150 TCR beta chains as linked to cytomegalovirus. Sequencing likely caused a cluster of highly shared sequence variants.

Trimming took off 5 bases at V and 4 bases at J, with 6 bases between the two ends. This CDR3 is built from 13 residues. Germline-derived CDR1 and CDR2 are MNHEY and SVGAGI. PCR involved 60 Vbeta and 13 Jbeta primers. Using immunoSEQ multiplex PCR, the repertoire was profiled, and TCRdb retains in-frame clones only, with some absent. The table records hundreds of thousands of clones, over 65% of them present only once. A note on this clone: Its target is not known.

The chain joins TRBV6-5 to TRBJ1-6; tentative D call: TRBD1 (5 bases). Sequencing was done on a sample of PBMCs. This receptor was taken from a man between 18 and 35 years old in good health and CMV-seronegative. CDR3 sequence reads: CASSGGYNSPLHF. The DNA for the CDR3 is TGTGCCAGCAGTGGGGGGTATAATTCACCCCTCCACTTT.